A single sample gave rise to the 19 T cell receptor beta chains below, sequenced in a study of T cell repertoires in cytomegalovirus infection. TCRdb itself ran the reads through MiXCR, one entry per CDR3 protein. The sample holds approximately 400,000 distinct CDR3 sequences, 25% to 40% seen once. The sequenced sample was PBMCs. The receptors stem from a human donor in good health (CMV status not recorded). Some clones in this sample may be carry-over from other donors' samples.

The chain joins TRBV9 to TRBJ2-7; D possibly corresponds to TRBD1 (6 bases). This CDR3 spans 15 amino acids. V lost 0 bases, J lost 5 bases, and 15 bases lay in between. From germline, CDR1 is SGDLS and CDR2 YYNGEE. The CDR3 coding sequence is TGTGCCAGCAGCGTAGCTACGGGCAGGGGAGACGAGCAGTACTTC. Its translation: CASSVATGRGDEQYF.

The chain has TRBV5-6 and TRBJ1-1; D not certain. The CDR3 is made up of 13 amino acids. The germline gives CDR1 SGHDT, CDR2 YYEEEE. Trimming took 2 bases from V and 5 from J, leaving 10 bases between them. CDR3 in amino acids: CASSLTTYTEAFF. CDR3 coding DNA: TGTGCCAGCAGCTTAACGACCTATACTGAAGCTTTCTTT.

The chain combines TRBV4-1 with TRBJ1-4; TRBD1 might be the D (5 bases). Germline CDR1 reads MGHRA; CDR2 reads YSYEKL. V was clipped by 4 bases and J by 8 bases, with 17 bases between them. This CDR3 contains 15 residues. In nucleotides, the CDR3 is TGCGCCAGCAGCCGCTCCGGGGGAGGATTGGAAAAACTGTTTTTT. It codes for CASSRSGGGLEKLFF.

This chain uses TRBV5-6 with TRBJ2-2; D is uncertain. This CDR3 has 13 amino acids. Between the trimmed V and J ends, which lost 3 bases and 5 bases, there was a span of 8 bases. Germline V gene sequence: CDR1 SGHDT, CDR2 YYEEEE. CDR3 amino acids: CASSWGGTGELFF. CDR3 nucleotide sequence: TGTGCCAGCAGCTGGGGTGGAACCGGGGAGCTGTTTTTT.

This clonotype was observed a handful of times. J is TRBJ2-3 and V is TRBV7-7, with 13 positions matching TRBD2. The CDR3 consists of 17 residues. The germline V gene has CDR1 SSHAT and CDR2 FNYEAQ (reference sequence). V was pared by 4 bases and J by 2 bases, with 6 bases of the junction left unmatched. The CDR3 loop is CASSSGLAGVPTDTQYF. CDR3 bases: TGTGCCAGCAGCTCCGGACTAGCGGGGGTACCCACAGATACGCAGTATTTT.

The rearrangement uses TRBV12-3 or TRBV12-4 and TRBJ1-4; D may be TRBD1 (6 bases). The V gene lost 5 bases and the J gene lost 5 bases, with 21 bases spanning the gap. The CDR3 loop spans 17 amino acids. The CDR3 protein is CASSPPWKGEGNEKLFF. CDR3 coding DNA: TGTGCCAGCAGTCCCCCCTGGAAGGGGGAAGGGAATGAAAAACTGTTTTTT.

This clonotype was detected a few times. The chain employs TRBV7-9 and TRBJ1-6; D is uncertain. The germline gives CDR1 SEHNR, CDR2 FQNEAQ (reference sequence). V lost 5 bases to trimming and J lost 9 bases, with 14 bases between them. The CDR3 has 14 amino acids. The CDR3 DNA follows: TGTGCCAGCAGCCGGACGGGAGAAATTTCACCCCTCCACTTT. It is translated as CASSRTGEISPLHF.

The genes are TRBV6-1 and TRBJ2-5; 7 positions agree with TRBD2. This CDR3 has 16 residues. J gave up 5 bases and V 3 bases, and 12 bases lay outside the gene matches. The V gene's germline CDR1 is MNHNS and CDR2 SASEGT. In nucleotides, the CDR3 is TGTGCCAGCAGTGACGCTGGATACGGGAGGAGGGAGACCCAGTACTTC. Its translation: CASSDAGYGRRETQYF.

The chain carries TRBV28 and TRBJ1-5, with D perhaps TRBD1 (5 bases). The CDR3 length is 15 residues. Per germline, CDR1 MDHEN and CDR2 SYDVKM. Trimming removed 3 bases at V and 9 bases at J, with 18 bases between. CDR3 amino acids: CASSFTRGGLAPQHF. CDR3 sequence (DNA): TGTGCCAGCAGTTTCACCCGGGGGGGTTTAGCGCCCCAGCATTTT. Full variable domain (outside the CDR3, taken from reference TRBV28 and TRBJ1-5): DVKVTQSSRYLVKRTGEKVFLECVQDMDHENMFWYRQDPGLGLRLIYFSYDVKMKEKGDIPEGYSVSREKKERFSLILESASTNQTSMYLCASSFTRGGLAPQHFGDGTRLSIL.

As regards this clonotype: A much larger clone lies one base from this, so it may be a read error. V and J are TRBV7-8 and TRBJ2-7; TRBD2 matches at 9 bases. From germline, CDR1 is SGHVS and CDR2 FQNEAQ. The V segment lost 7 bases and the J segment 3 bases; nucleotides outside the gene matches: 7. The CDR3 sequence is 14 residues long. This chain's CDR3 is CASIPGSGGYEQYF. CDR3 nucleotide sequence: TGTGCCAGCATCCCCGGTAGCGGGGGCTACGAGCAGTACTTC. The whole variable domain, remainder taken from reference TRBV7-8 and TRBJ2-7, is GAGVSQSPRYKVAKRGQDVALRCDPISGHVSLFWYQQALGQGPEFLTYFQNEAQLDKSGLPSDRFFAERPEGSVSTLKIQRTQQEDSAVYLCASIPGSGGYEQYFGPGTRLTVT.

This clonotype has more than one count but fewer than ten. V gene TRBV6-4 combines with J gene TRBJ2-6; perhaps TRBD2 as D (5 bases). The CDR3 covers 16 residues. CDR1 and CDR2 from the germline V gene are MRHNA and SNTAGT. The V end lost 2 bases, the J end lost 0 bases, and 8 bases lay between the germline ends. CDR3 residues: CASSDGGSSGANVLTF. The CDR3 bases are TGTGCCAGCAGTGACGGCGGGTCCTCTGGGGCCAACGTCCTGACTTTC.

The rearrangement uses TRBV7-2 and TRBJ1-1, with 7 bases identical to TRBD1. The CDR3 runs 16 residues. In germline, CDR1 is SGHTA, CDR2 FQGNSA. Losses at the gene ends were 4 bases for V and 0 bases for J; bases not matched to a gene: 8. The CDR3 sequence is CASSSSRDSLNTEAFF. The CDR3, as DNA: TGTGCCAGCAGCTCTAGCAGGGACAGCTTGAACACTGAAGCTTTCTTT.

V gene TRBV6-2 or TRBV6-3 combines with J gene TRBJ2-2; 10 bases map to TRBD1. Germline CDR1 MNHEY, CDR2 SVGEGT. The CDR3 is 15 amino acids. Germline trimming cut 0 bases from V and 6 bases from J; bases unmatched to any gene: 1. The CDR3 nucleotides read TGTGCCAGCAGTTACTCGGGACAGGGGTCCGGGGAGCTGTTTTTT. Protein product: CASSYSGQGSGELFF.

For this clonotype: Since no conserved phenylalanine or tryptophan closes the CDR3, a read error is the likely cause. This chain links TRBV5-1 with TRBJ2-5, with D possibly matching TRBD2 (6 bases). Germline CDR1 is SGHRS and CDR2 is YFSETQ. The ends were cut back, 4 bases at V and 1 base at J, with 14 bases in the middle. The CDR3 has 15 amino acids. The CDR3 bases are TGCGCCAGCAGCAGGGAGATCGGGGGCCAAGAGACCCAGTACTCC. Translated, it gives CASSREIGGQETQYS.

The chain joins TRBV7-2 to TRBJ1-2; tentatively, D is TRBD1 (6 bases). Germline values: CDR1 SGHTA, CDR2 FQGNSA. CDR3 length: 13 amino acids. V dropped 4 bases and J dropped 8 bases, with 14 bases sitting between them. CDR3 region: CASSSQGVGGYTF. The CDR3 bases are TGTGCCAGCAGCTCACAGGGCGTAGGCGGCTACACCTTC. The complete variable domain, with remaining parts taken from reference TRBV7-2 and TRBJ1-2, reads GAGVSQSPSNKVTEKGKDVELRCDPISGHTALYWYRQSLGQGLEFLIYFQGNSAPDKSGLPSDRFSAERTGGSVSTLTIQRTQQEDSAVYLCASSSQGVGGYTFGSGTRLTVV.

In regard to this clonotype: It is likely a read error, because the conserved phenylalanine at the end of the CDR3 is missing. The rearrangement links TRBV6-1 to TRBJ2-1, with TRBD2 matching 8 bases. Germline CDR1 reads MNHNS; CDR2 reads SASEGT. The trim removed 7 bases at V and 10 bases at J, leaving 12 bases unmatched. The CDR3 extends over 14 amino acids. The CDR3: CASKFSGAAGEQFS. Written as DNA, the CDR3 is TGTGCCAGCAAGTTTAGCGGGGCGGCCGGAGAGCAGTTCTCC.

The chain uses TRBV6-6 and TRBJ2-7; possible D gene TRBD1, 6 bases. V was cut by 5 bases and J by 2 bases, with 16 bases left in between. Germline V gene data show CDR1 as MNHNY and CDR2 as SVGAGI (reference sequence). This CDR3 spans 15 amino acids. The CDR3 nucleotides are TGTGCCAGCAGTGGGATCTCGGGACACCCCTACGAGCAGTACTTC. Amino acids: CASSGISGHPYEQYF.

The chain uses TRBV14 and TRBJ2-1, with 11 bases that match TRBD2. Germline lookup yields CDR1 SGHDN and CDR2 FVKESK. V gave up 3 bases and J gave up 7 bases; unmatched junction bases: 8. The CDR3 runs 16 residues. The CDR3 bases are TGTGCCAGCAGCCACTTGCTAGCGGGGGGCAGGAATGAGCAGTTCTTC. Translation gives CASSHLLAGGRNEQFF.

This clonotype was seen many times. The chain combines TRBV7-3 with TRBJ2-1, with TRBD1 matching over 7 bases. The trim removed 4 bases at V and 6 bases at J, leaving 3 bases unmatched. There are 13 residues in the CDR3. Germline CDR1 SGHTA, CDR2 FQGTGA. The CDR3: CASSYDRANEQFF. In nucleotides, the CDR3 is TGTGCCAGCAGCTACGACAGGGCCAATGAGCAGTTCTTC. Filled out from reference TRBV7-3 and TRBJ2-1, the complete variable domain reads GAGVSQTPSNKVTEKGKYVELRCDPISGHTALYWYRQSLGQGPEFLIYFQGTGAADDSGLPNDRFFAVRPEGSVSTLKIQRTERGDSAVYLCASSYDRANEQFFGPGTRLTVL.